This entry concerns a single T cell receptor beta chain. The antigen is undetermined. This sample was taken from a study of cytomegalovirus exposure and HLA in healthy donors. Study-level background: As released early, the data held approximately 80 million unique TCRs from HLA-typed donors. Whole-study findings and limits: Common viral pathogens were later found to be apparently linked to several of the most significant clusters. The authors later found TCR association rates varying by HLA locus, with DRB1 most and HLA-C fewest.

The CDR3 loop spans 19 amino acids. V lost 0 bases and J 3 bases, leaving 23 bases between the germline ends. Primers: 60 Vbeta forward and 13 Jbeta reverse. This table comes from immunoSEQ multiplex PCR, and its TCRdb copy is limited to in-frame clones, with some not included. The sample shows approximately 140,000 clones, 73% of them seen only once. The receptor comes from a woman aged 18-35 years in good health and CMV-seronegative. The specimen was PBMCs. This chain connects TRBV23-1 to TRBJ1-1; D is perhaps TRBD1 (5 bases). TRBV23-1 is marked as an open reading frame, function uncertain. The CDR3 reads CASSQSLGLSADLDTEAFF. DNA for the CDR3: TGCGCCAGCAGTCAATCGCTGGGGCTCTCCGCTGACCTGGACACTGAAGCTTTCTTT.